Described below is a single TCR beta chain sequence and its context. Data came from immunoSEQ multiplex PCR; TCRdb stores just in-frame clones and leaves some out. The top ten clones hold approximately 8% of a sample with about 19,000 clones, around nine tenths of them seen once. The CDR3 loop spans 12 amino acids. V was clipped by 5 bases and J by 2 bases, with 9 bases between them. Germline V lookup: CDR1 SQVTM, CDR2 ANQGSEA. Time point defined: week 3, after first cycle of checkpoint inhibitor. The data belong to a study of blood T cell dynamics during melanoma immunotherapy. Sequences were derived from blood, sampled from a patient treated with checkpoint blockade. This clonotype was obtained from a human donor with melanoma. The chain uses TRBV29-1 and TRBJ1-2; D ambiguous. CDR3 in amino acids: CSVPKTNYGYTF. DNA for the CDR3: TGCAGCGTTCCGAAAACCAACTATGGCTACACCTTC.